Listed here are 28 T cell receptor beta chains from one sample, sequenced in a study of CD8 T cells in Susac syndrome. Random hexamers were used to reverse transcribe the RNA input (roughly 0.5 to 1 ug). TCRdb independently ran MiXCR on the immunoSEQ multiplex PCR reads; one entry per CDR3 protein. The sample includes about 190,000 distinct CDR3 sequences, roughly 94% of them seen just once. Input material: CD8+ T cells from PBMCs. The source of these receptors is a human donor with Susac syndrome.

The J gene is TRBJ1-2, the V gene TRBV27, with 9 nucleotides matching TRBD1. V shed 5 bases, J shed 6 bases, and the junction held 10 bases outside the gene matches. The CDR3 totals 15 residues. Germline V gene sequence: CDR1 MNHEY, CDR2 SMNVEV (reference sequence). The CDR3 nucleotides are TGTGCCAGCAGTCCGCCGGGACAGGGAGCGAATGGCTACACCTTC. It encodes CASSPPGQGANGYTF.

CDR3 protein: CASSLVLASPNEQFF. The CDR3 DNA is TGCGCCAGCAGCTTGGTCCTAGCGTCTCCGAATGAGCAGTTCTTC. The chain joins TRBV5-1 to TRBJ2-1; TRBD2 might be the D (6 bases). The V gene lost 0 bases and the J gene lost 7 bases, with 14 bases spanning the gap. The CDR3 extends over 15 amino acids. Germline V gene lookup returns CDR1 SGHRS and CDR2 YFSETQ.

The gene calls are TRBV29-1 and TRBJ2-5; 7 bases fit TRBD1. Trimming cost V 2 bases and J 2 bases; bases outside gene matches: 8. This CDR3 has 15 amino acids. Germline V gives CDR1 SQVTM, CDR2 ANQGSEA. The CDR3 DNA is TGCAGCGTTGAAAAAGTAACAGGGGATCAAGAGACCCAGTACTTC. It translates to CSVEKVTGDQETQYF. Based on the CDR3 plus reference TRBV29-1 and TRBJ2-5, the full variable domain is SAVISQKPSRDICQRGTSLTIQCQVDSQVTMMFWYRQQPGQSLTLIATANQGSEATYESGFVIDKFPISRPNLTFSTLTVSNMSPEDSSIYLCSVEKVTGDQETQYFGPGTRLLVL.

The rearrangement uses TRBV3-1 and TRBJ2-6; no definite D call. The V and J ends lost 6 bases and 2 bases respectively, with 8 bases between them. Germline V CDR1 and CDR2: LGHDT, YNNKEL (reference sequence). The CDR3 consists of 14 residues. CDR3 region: CASRRAAGANVLTF. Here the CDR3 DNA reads TGTGCCAGCAGAAGGGCAGCTGGGGCCAACGTCCTGACTTTC. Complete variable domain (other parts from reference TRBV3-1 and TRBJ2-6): DTAVSQTPKYLVTQMGNDKSIKCEQNLGHDTMYWYKQDSKKFLKIMFSYNNKELIINETVPNRFSPKSPDKAHLNLHINSLELGDSAVYFCASRRAAGANVLTFGAGSRLTVL.

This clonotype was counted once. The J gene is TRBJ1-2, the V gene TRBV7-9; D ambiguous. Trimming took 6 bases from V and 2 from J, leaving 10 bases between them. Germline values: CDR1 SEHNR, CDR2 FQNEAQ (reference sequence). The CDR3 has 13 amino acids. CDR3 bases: TGTGCCAGCAGACCTACAGAGAACTATGGCTACACCTTC. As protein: CASRPTENYGYTF.

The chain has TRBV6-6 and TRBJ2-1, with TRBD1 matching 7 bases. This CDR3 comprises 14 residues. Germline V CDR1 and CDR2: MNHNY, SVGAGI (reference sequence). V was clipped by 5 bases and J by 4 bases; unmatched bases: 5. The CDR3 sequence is CASSPGQVYNEQFF. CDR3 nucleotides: TGTGCCAGCAGTCCCGGACAGGTTTACAATGAGCAGTTCTTC.

The CDR3 spells CASNLMDRPYGYTF. Written as DNA, the CDR3 is TGTGCCAGCAACCTGATGGATCGGCCCTATGGCTACACCTTC. V usage is TRBV7-9 and J usage is TRBJ1-2; D uncertain. Trimming took off 7 bases at V and 4 bases at J, with 16 bases between the two ends. Germline CDR1 reads SEHNR; CDR2 reads FQNEAQ (reference sequence). The CDR3 has 14 amino acids.

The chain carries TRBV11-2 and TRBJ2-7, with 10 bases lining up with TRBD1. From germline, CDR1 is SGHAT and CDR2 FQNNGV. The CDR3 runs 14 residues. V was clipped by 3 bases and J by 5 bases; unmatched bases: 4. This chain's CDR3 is CASSFDRGHDEQYF. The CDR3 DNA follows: TGTGCCAGCAGCTTCGACAGGGGGCACGACGAGCAGTACTTC.

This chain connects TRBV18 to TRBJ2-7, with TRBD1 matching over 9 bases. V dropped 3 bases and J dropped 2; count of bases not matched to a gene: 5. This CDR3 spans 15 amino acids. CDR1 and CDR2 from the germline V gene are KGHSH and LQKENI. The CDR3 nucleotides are TGTGCCAGCTCACCCGACAGGGGGAATACCTACGAGCAGTACTTC. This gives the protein CASSPDRGNTYEQYF.

The CDR3 region is CASSFRIRTDTQYF. DNA for the CDR3: TGTGCCAGCAGCTTCAGGATTCGCACAGATACGCAGTATTTT. The chain joins TRBV7-8 to TRBJ2-3, with D unclear. CDR3 size: 14 residues. From germline, CDR1 is SGHVS and CDR2 FQNEAQ. V lost 3 bases and J 1 base, leaving 8 bases between the germline ends.

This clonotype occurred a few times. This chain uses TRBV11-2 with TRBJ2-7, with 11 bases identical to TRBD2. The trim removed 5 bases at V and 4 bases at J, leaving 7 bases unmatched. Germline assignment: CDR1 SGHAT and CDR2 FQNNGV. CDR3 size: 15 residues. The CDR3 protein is CASSPTGTSGYEQYF. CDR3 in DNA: TGTGCCAGCAGCCCTACTGGGACTAGCGGTTACGAGCAGTACTTC.

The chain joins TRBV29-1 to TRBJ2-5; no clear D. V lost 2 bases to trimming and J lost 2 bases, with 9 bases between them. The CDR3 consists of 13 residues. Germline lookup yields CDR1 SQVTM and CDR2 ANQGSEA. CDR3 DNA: TGCAGCGTTGAAAGAACCGATCAAGAGACCCAGTACTTC. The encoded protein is CSVERTDQETQYF. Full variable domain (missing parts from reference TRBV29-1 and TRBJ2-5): SAVISQKPSRDICQRGTSLTIQCQVDSQVTMMFWYRQQPGQSLTLIATANQGSEATYESGFVIDKFPISRPNLTFSTLTVSNMSPEDSSIYLCSVERTDQETQYFGPGTRLLVL.

The CDR3 spells CASSVLSTMNTEAFF. CDR3 nucleotide sequence: TGTGCCAGCAGTGTCCTTAGTACGATGAACACTGAAGCTTTCTTT. The genes are TRBV12-3 or TRBV12-4 and TRBJ1-1; D is unresolved. V shed 5 bases and J shed 0 bases, with 13 bases lying between them. The CDR3 extends over 15 amino acids.

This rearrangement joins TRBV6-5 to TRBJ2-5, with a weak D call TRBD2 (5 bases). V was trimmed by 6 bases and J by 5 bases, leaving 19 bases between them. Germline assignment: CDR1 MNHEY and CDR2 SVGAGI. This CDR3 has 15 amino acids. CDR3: CASSLLHRSGETQYF. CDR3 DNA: TGTGCCAGCAGCCTGTTACATCGATCGGGGGAGACCCAGTACTTC.

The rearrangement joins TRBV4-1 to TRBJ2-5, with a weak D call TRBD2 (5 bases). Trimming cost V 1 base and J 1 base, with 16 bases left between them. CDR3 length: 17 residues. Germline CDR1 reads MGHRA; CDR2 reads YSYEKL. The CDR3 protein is CASSQALQDGIQETQYF. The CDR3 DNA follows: TGCGCCAGCAGCCAAGCACTCCAGGACGGGATCCAAGAGACCCAGTACTTC.

The CDR3 protein is CASSFPGVTEAFF. CDR3 nucleotide sequence: TGTGCCAGCAGTTTTCCCGGGGTCACTGAAGCTTTCTTT. This chain links TRBV27 with TRBJ1-1; D is ambiguous. The CDR3 loop spans 13 amino acids. Per germline, CDR1 MNHEY and CDR2 SMNVEV (reference sequence). The V end lost 3 bases, the J end lost 4 bases, and 9 bases lay between the germline ends.

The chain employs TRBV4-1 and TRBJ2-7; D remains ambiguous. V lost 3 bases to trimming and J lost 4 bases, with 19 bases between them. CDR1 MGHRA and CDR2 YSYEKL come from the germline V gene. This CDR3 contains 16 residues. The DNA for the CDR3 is TGCGCCAGCAGCCACTCATCACGGGCAGCTAAGTACGAGCAGTACTTC. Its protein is CASSHSSRAAKYEQYF.

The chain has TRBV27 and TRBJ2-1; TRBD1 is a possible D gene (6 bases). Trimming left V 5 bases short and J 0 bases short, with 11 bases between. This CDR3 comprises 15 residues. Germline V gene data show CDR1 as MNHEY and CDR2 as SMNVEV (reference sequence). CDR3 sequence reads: CASSHDRSSYNEQFF. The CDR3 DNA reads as TGTGCCAGCAGTCACGACAGGAGCTCCTACAATGAGCAGTTCTTC.

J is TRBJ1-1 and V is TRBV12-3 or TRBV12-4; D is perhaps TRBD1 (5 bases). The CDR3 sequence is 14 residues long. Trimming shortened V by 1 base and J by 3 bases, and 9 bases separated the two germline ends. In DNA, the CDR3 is TGTGCCAGCAGTTTAGAGGGGTCGGACACTGAAGCTTTCTTT. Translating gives CASSLEGSDTEAFF.

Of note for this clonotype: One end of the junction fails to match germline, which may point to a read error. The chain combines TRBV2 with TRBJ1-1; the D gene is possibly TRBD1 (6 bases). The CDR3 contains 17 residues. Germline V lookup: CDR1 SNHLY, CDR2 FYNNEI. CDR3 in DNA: TGTGCCAGCAGCGACACAGAGCAGGGGATATCGAACGCTGAAGCTTTCTTT. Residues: CASSDTEQGISNAEAFF.

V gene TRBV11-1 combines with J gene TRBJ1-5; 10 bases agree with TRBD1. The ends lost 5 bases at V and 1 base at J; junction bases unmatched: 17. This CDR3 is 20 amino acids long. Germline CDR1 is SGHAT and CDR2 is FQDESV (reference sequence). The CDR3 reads CASSRGQGGGRFVSNQPQHF. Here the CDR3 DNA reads TGTGCCAGCAGCCGCGGACAGGGGGGCGGGAGATTCGTGAGCAATCAGCCCCAGCATTTT. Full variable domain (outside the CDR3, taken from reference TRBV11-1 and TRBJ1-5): EAEVAQSPRYKITEKSQAVAFWCDPISGHATLYWYRQILGQGPELLVQFQDESVVDDSQLPKDRFSAERLKGVDSTLKIQPAELGDSAMYLCASSRGQGGGRFVSNQPQHFGDGTRLSIL.

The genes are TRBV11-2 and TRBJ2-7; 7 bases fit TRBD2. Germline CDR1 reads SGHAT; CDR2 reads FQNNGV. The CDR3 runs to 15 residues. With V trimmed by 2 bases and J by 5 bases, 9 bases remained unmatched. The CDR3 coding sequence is TGTGCCAGCAGCTTAATCGCGGGAGATCTCCACGAGCAGTACTTC. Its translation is CASSLIAGDLHEQYF.

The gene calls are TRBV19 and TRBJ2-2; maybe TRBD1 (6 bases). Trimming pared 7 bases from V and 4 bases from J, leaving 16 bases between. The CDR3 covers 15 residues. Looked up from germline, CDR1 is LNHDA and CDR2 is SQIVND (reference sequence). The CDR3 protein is CASTTGMWGTGELFF. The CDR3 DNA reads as TGTGCCAGTACCACAGGGATGTGGGGCACCGGGGAGCTGTTTTTT.

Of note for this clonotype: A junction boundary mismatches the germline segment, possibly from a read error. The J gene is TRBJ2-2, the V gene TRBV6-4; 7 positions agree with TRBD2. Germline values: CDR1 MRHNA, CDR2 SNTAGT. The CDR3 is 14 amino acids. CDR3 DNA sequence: TGTCCCAGCTTGCGGGGGAGGAACACCGGGGAGCTGTTTTTT. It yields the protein CPSLRGRNTGELFF.

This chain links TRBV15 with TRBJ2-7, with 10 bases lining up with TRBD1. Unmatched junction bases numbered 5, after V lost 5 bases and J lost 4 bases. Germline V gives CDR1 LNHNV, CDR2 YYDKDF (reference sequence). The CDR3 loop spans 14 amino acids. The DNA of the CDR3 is TGTGCCACCAGCTGGGACAGGGGAATATACGAGCAGTACTTC. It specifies CATSWDRGIYEQYF.

This chain's CDR3 is CSVEAARTGAAEQYF. The CDR3 nucleotides are TGCAGCGTTGAAGCAGCACGGACAGGGGCCGCCGAGCAGTACTTC. V gene TRBV29-1 combines with J gene TRBJ2-7; 9 nucleotides align to TRBD1. Germline-derived CDR1 and CDR2 are SQVTM and ANQGSEA. There are 15 residues in the CDR3. Trimming cost V 1 base and J 6 bases; bases outside gene matches: 10.

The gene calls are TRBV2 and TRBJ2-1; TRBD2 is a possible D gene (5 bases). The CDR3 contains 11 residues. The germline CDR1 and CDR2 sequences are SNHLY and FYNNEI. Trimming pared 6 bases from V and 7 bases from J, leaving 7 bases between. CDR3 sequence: CASRDFNEQFF. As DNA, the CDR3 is TGTGCCAGCAGGGACTTTAATGAGCAGTTCTTC.

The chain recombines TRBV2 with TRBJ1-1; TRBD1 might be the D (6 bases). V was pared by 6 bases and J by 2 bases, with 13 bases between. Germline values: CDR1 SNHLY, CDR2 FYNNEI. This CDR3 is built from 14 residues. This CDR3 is CASRGAGSNTEAFF. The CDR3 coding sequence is TGTGCCAGCAGGGGGGCGGGGAGCAACACTGAAGCTTTCTTT.